The 28 T cell receptor beta chains in this list originate from one sample, sequenced in a study of shared clonotypes between healthy human individuals. The table came from immunoSEQ multiplex PCR; TCRdb's copy has only in-frame clones and leaves some out. The data show around 430,000 clones, roughly 80% seen once. Sequencing was performed on PBMCs. The receptors originated from a woman aged 40 to 55 in good health. Some clones in this sample may be carry-over from other donors' samples.

The chain joins TRBV6-1 to TRBJ1-2; possibly TRBD1 for D (6 bases). Germline CDR1 and CDR2: MNHNS and SASEGT. V was shortened by 7 bases and J by 6 bases, with 9 bases between the two germline ends. The CDR3 length is 11 residues. The CDR3 DNA reads as TGTGCCAGCACAGGACAGCATGGCTACACCTTC. It translates to CASTGQHGYTF.

The chain has TRBV6-1 and TRBJ1-4; D perhaps matches TRBD1 (6 bases). The V end was cut by 5 bases, the J end by 8 bases, with 15 bases between. The CDR3 extends over 14 amino acids. CDR1 MNHNS and CDR2 SASEGT come from the germline V gene. CDR3 sequence: CASSRDNWVEKLFF. DNA for the CDR3: TGTGCCAGCAGTCGGGACAATTGGGTGGAAAAACTGTTTTTT.

The CDR3 sequence is CASSLPPNTEAFF. The CDR3 coding sequence is TGTGCCAGCAGCTTACCCCCGAATACTGAAGCTTTCTTT. This chain links TRBV7-8 with TRBJ1-1; no reliable D call. This CDR3 has 13 amino acids. CDR1 SGHVS and CDR2 FQNEAQ come from the germline V gene. Trimming left V 2 bases short and J 5 bases short, with 9 bases between. Full variable domain (outside the CDR3, taken from reference TRBV7-8 and TRBJ1-1): GAGVSQSPRYKVAKRGQDVALRCDPISGHVSLFWYQQALGQGPEFLTYFQNEAQLDKSGLPSDRFFAERPEGSVSTLKIQRTQQEDSAVYLCASSLPPNTEAFFGQGTRLTVV.

The rearrangement uses TRBV28 and TRBJ1-4; D ambiguous. Germline CDR1 and CDR2: MDHEN and SYDVKM. This CDR3 spans 15 amino acids. Trimming removed 1 base from V and 6 bases from J, with 12 bases in between. The CDR3 reads CASSLFWEKDEKLFF. The CDR3 DNA is TGTGCCAGCAGTTTATTTTGGGAGAAGGATGAAAAACTGTTTTTT. The complete variable domain, with remaining parts taken from reference TRBV28 and TRBJ1-4, reads DVKVTQSSRYLVKRTGEKVFLECVQDMDHENMFWYRQDPGLGLRLIYFSYDVKMKEKGDIPEGYSVSREKKERFSLILESASTNQTSMYLCASSLFWEKDEKLFFGSGTQLSVL.

The rearrangement uses TRBV5-4 and TRBJ2-1; TRBD2 is a possible D gene (5 bases). Germline CDR1 reads SGHNT; CDR2 reads YYREEE (reference sequence). V was clipped by 7 bases and J by 2 bases, with 13 bases between them. The CDR3 has 14 residues. The CDR3 spells CASGPSGTYNEQFF. CDR3 in DNA: TGTGCCAGCGGACCAAGCGGAACCTACAATGAGCAGTTCTTC.

J is TRBJ2-7 and V is TRBV30, with a weak D call TRBD2 (5 bases). V lost 6 bases, J lost 3 bases, and 12 bases lay in between. Looked up from germline, CDR1 is GTSNPN and CDR2 is SVGIG (reference sequence). This CDR3 spans 12 amino acids. CDR3: CACGLSGYEQYF. Written as DNA, the CDR3 is TGTGCCTGTGGACTCTCCGGCTACGAGCAGTACTTC.

The chain employs TRBV9 and TRBJ2-2, with 13 bases identical to TRBD2. The CDR3 consists of 17 residues. With V trimmed by 4 bases and J by 5 bases, 8 bases remained unmatched. CDR1 is SGDLS and CDR2 is YYNGEE in the germline V gene. CDR3 nucleotide sequence: TGTGCCAGCAGCCCCCTCGGGACTAGCGGGGTGACCGGGGAGCTGTTTTTT. Translated: CASSPLGTSGVTGELFF.

The genes are TRBV19 and TRBJ2-5; perhaps TRBD1 as D (5 bases). The V end was cut by 9 bases, the J end by 0 bases, with 5 bases between. Germline V gene data show CDR1 as LNHDA and CDR2 as SQIVND (reference sequence). The length of the CDR3 is 11 residues. CDR3 DNA: TGTGCCAGCAGGGACCAAGAGACCCAGTACTTC. Protein: CASRDQETQYF. The variable domain in full, completed from reference TRBV19 and TRBJ2-5, reads DGGITQSPKYLFRKEGQNVTLSCEQNLNHDAMYWYRQDPGQGLRLIYYSQIVNDFQKGDIAEGYSVSREKKESFPLTVTSAQKNPTAFYLCASRDQETQYFGPGTRLLVL.

CDR3 sequence: CASSQTGELTEAFF. The CDR3 DNA reads TGTGCCAGCAGCCAGACAGGGGAGCTCACTGAAGCTTTCTTT. This chain connects TRBV4-2 to TRBJ1-1; 8 bases map to TRBD1. This CDR3 is 14 amino acids long. Germline CDR1 and CDR2: LGHNA and YNFKEQ. Trimming removed 3 bases from V and 4 bases from J; junction bases left unmatched: 4.

V is TRBV18 and J is TRBJ1-2; D not resolved. CDR1 and CDR2 (germline): KGHSH, LQKENI. V lost 1 base, J lost 0 bases, and 9 bases lay in between. The length of the CDR3 is 15 residues. CDR3 sequence (DNA): TGTGCCAGCTCACCACGTGACACGGCTAACTATGGCTACACCTTC. Encoded protein: CASSPRDTANYGYTF.

The chain combines TRBV2 with TRBJ1-5; TRBD1 is a possible D gene (6 bases). Germline CDR1 SNHLY, CDR2 FYNNEI. Trimming left V 5 bases short and J 4 bases short, with 15 bases between. The CDR3 runs 15 residues. This CDR3 reads CASSRGTPENQPQHF. The CDR3 bases are TGTGCCAGCAGTCGCGGGACACCTGAGAATCAGCCCCAGCATTTT. The full variable domain, rest sourced from reference TRBV2 and TRBJ1-5, is EPEVTQTPSHQVTQMGQEVILRCVPISNHLYFYWYRQILGQKVEFLVSFYNNEISEKSEIFDDQFSVERPDGSNFTLKIRSTKLEDSAMYFCASSRGTPENQPQHFGDGTRLSIL.

This clone was recorded many times. The rearrangement links TRBV6-5 to TRBJ2-4; possible D gene TRBD2, 6 bases. Germline V CDR1 and CDR2: MNHEY, SVGAGI. Trimming took off 5 bases at V and 4 bases at J, with 12 bases between the two ends. The CDR3 is 14 residues long. CDR3 region: CASSKGLGKNIQYF. CDR3 sequence (DNA): TGTGCCAGCAGTAAGGGACTGGGAAAAAACATTCAGTACTTC.

Here the CDR3 DNA reads TGTGCCAGCAGACTTAGCGGGGGCTCCTACGAGCAGTACTTC. Its translation: CASRLSGGSYEQYF. V is TRBV27 and J is TRBJ2-7; 9 nucleotides agree with TRBD2. CDR1 is MNHEY and CDR2 is SMNVEV in the germline V gene (reference sequence). This CDR3 is 14 amino acids long. Losses at the gene ends were 6 bases for V and 0 bases for J; bases not matched to a gene: 3.

Only one count was recorded for this clone. The chain carries TRBV21-1 and TRBJ1-2; TRBD1, the D gene given by the table, was not confirmed from the DNA. TRBV21-1 is a pseudogene segment. This CDR3 has 15 residues. The CDR3 protein is CASSRSDRAGYGYTF. CDR3 coding DNA: TGTGCCAGCAGCAGATCCGACAGGGCCGGGTATGGCTACACCTTC.

The chain links TRBV5-1 to TRBJ1-1; D remains ambiguous. CDR1 and CDR2 from the germline V gene are SGHRS and YFSETQ. Trimming removed 4 bases at V and 7 bases at J, with 11 bases between. The CDR3 runs 12 residues. The CDR3 nucleotides are TGCGCCAGCAGCCAAGCCGGAAATGAAGCTTTCTTT. Residues: CASSQAGNEAFF.

This chain links TRBV19 with TRBJ2-5; D may be TRBD1 (6 bases). The V gene's germline CDR1 is LNHDA and CDR2 SQIVND (reference sequence). CDR3 length: 13 residues. The V end was cut by 6 bases, the J end by 3 bases, with 11 bases between. CDR3 protein: CASRIQGEETQYF. The CDR3 DNA sequence: TGTGCCAGTAGAATACAGGGTGAAGAGACCCAGTACTTC.

This chain joins TRBV5-1 and TRBJ2-2, with 13 bases fitting TRBD2. The germline V gene has CDR1 SGHRS and CDR2 YFSETQ. J was trimmed by 0 bases and V by 4 bases; bases with no gene match: 6. CDR3 length equals 18 residues. CDR3 sequence (DNA): TGCGCCAGCAGCGGAACCACTAGCGGGAGGGCGAACACCGGGGAGCTGTTTTTT. Amino acids: CASSGTTSGRANTGELFF. Filled out from reference TRBV5-1 and TRBJ2-2, the complete variable domain reads KAGVTQTPRYLIKTRGQQVTLSCSPISGHRSVSWYQQTPGQGLQFLFEYFSETQRNKGNFPGRFSGRQFSNSRSEMNVSTLELGDSALYLCASSGTTSGRANTGELFFGEGSRLTVL.

The J gene is TRBJ2-3, the V gene TRBV29-1; D unclear. Germline V gives CDR1 SQVTM, CDR2 ANQGSEA. The CDR3 has 12 amino acids. The ends were cut back, 1 base at V and 2 bases at J, with 4 bases in the middle. CDR3: CSVEGLTDTQYF. For the CDR3, the DNA is TGCAGCGTTGAAGGGCTCACAGATACGCAGTATTTT.

This clone occurred a few times. The chain couples TRBV7-2 to TRBJ2-7, with no clear D. The CDR3 has 12 amino acids. Germline CDR1 reads SGHTA; CDR2 reads FQGNSA. The ends were cut back, 4 bases at V and 6 bases at J, with 10 bases in the middle. The CDR3 region is CASSSDLIEQYF. The CDR3 DNA follows: TGTGCCAGCAGCTCCGACCTGATCGAGCAGTACTTC.

The CDR3: CASSMGVRGLGTEAFF. CDR3 DNA sequence: TGTGCCAGTAGTATGGGTGTGCGGGGATTAGGCACTGAAGCTTTCTTT. The rearrangement uses TRBV19 and TRBJ1-1; D is unresolved. Deletions cut 3 bases from V and 4 bases from J, with 18 bases between. The CDR3 contains 16 residues. CDR1 is LNHDA and CDR2 is SQIVND in the germline V gene (reference sequence).

This rearrangement joins TRBV29-1 to TRBJ2-5, with 8 bases matching TRBD2. Germline CDR1 reads SQVTM; CDR2 reads ANQGSEA. V lost 6 bases, J lost 5 bases, and 8 bases stayed unmatched. This CDR3 has 13 residues. CDR3 sequence (DNA): TGCAGCGTAGACCCTTCGGGAGGGGAGACCCAGTACTTC. Translation gives CSVDPSGGETQYF. Filled out from reference TRBV29-1 and TRBJ2-5, the complete variable domain reads SAVISQKPSRDICQRGTSLTIQCQVDSQVTMMFWYRQQPGQSLTLIATANQGSEATYESGFVIDKFPISRPNLTFSTLTVSNMSPEDSSIYLCSVDPSGGETQYFGPGTRLLVL.

This chain links TRBV11-3 with TRBJ2-2, with D perhaps matching TRBD2 (6 bases). Germline loops: CDR1 SGHNT, CDR2 YENEEA. V lost 0 bases and J lost 4, with 15 bases in between. The CDR3 is 17 residues long. Here the CDR3 reads CASSLDRVGTGTGELFF. CDR3 DNA sequence: TGTGCCAGCAGCTTAGATCGGGTAGGGACTGGCACCGGGGAGCTGTTTTTT.

The chain joins TRBV10-3 to TRBJ1-4; TRBD1 aligns across 9 bases. The CDR3 contains 15 residues. The germline V gene encodes CDR1 ENHRY and CDR2 SYGVKD. Unmatched junction bases numbered 6, after V lost 6 bases and J lost 4 bases. This CDR3 is CAIRPGQGINEKLFF. For the CDR3, the DNA is TGTGCCATCAGACCCGGACAGGGGATTAATGAAAAACTGTTTTTT.

The chain employs TRBV7-3 and TRBJ1-1, with D tentatively TRBD1 (6 bases). The length of the CDR3 is 13 residues. Between the trimmed V and J ends, which lost 5 bases and 1 base, there was a span of 8 bases. Germline values: CDR1 SGHTA, CDR2 FQGTGA. CDR3 protein: CASSIQGNTEAFF. Written as DNA, the CDR3 is TGTGCCAGCAGCATACAGGGGAACACTGAAGCTTTCTTT.

The gene calls are TRBV6-6 and TRBJ2-5; the D call may be TRBD1 or TRBD2 (5 bases each). The V gene's germline CDR1 is MNHNY and CDR2 SVGAGI (reference sequence). The germline V and J ends were trimmed by 5 bases and 4 bases, with 11 bases remaining between them. This CDR3 has 13 residues. The CDR3 sequence is CASSRGVGETQYF. The CDR3 bases are TGTGCCAGCAGTAGGGGAGTGGGAGAGACCCAGTACTTC.

The chain couples TRBV30 to TRBJ1-1, with no clear D. Per germline, CDR1 GTSNPN and CDR2 SVGIG (reference sequence). This CDR3 region has 13 residues. Trimming stripped 2 bases from V and 3 bases from J, with 10 bases between. The CDR3 loop is CAWSRQVDTEAFF. Here the CDR3 DNA reads TGTGCCTGGAGTCGGCAGGTTGACACTGAAGCTTTCTTT.

The gene calls are TRBV7-3 and TRBJ1-1, with D unresolved. V gave up 5 bases and J gave up 0 bases, with 19 bases separating them. From germline, CDR1 is SGHTA and CDR2 FQGTGA. This CDR3 is built from 17 residues. CDR3 in DNA: TGTGCCAGCAGCAAAGGGCCTCTTGGTAACATGAACACTGAAGCTTTCTTT. This sequence encodes CASSKGPLGNMNTEAFF.

About this clone: The identical CDR3 is also encoded by other nucleotide sequences in the sample. The V call is TRBV28, the J call TRBJ1-5, with D perhaps TRBD1 (5 bases). CDR3 length: 13 amino acids. CDR1 is MDHEN, CDR2 SYDVKM, per germline. V gave up 8 bases and J gave up 3 bases, with 11 bases separating them. CDR3 amino acids: CASGGGLNQPQHF. The CDR3 DNA reads as TGTGCCAGCGGGGGTGGACTCAATCAGCCCCAGCATTTT.